One and the same sample provided the 2 T cell receptor beta chains below, sequenced in a study of low-dose radiotherapy and immunotherapy resistance in tumors. Priming of first-strand cDNA relied on TRAV- and TRBV-specific primers (covering alpha and beta chains). Amplification of TCRs used a constant-region primer and V-primer adapter for roughly 20 PCR cycles. TCRdb analysed the reads with MiXCR anew, one entry per CDR3 protein. The sample includes around 17,000 distinct CDR3 sequences, about 73% seen only once; the top ten take 4.5% to 7%. The receptors originated from a human donor with advanced metastatic prostate, ovarian, gallbladder or colorectal cancer (not recorded which). This table probably holds off-target reads from a library built for another chain.

This chain connects TRBV13 to TRBJ2-7, with no clear D. CDR3 size: 11 residues. The V gene lost 6 bases and the J gene lost 6 bases, with 9 bases spanning the gap. The V gene's germline CDR1 is PRHDT and CDR2 FYEKMQ (reference sequence). CDR3 coding DNA: TGTGCCAGCAGTTACAGTAGCGAGCAGTACTTC. Encoded protein: CASSYSSEQYF.

This clonotype has just a few counts. The chain combines TRBV5-5 with TRBJ2-3; perhaps TRBD2 as D (6 bases). The germline V and J ends were trimmed by 3 bases and 0 bases, with 11 bases remaining between them. Germline V CDR1 and CDR2: SGHKS, YYEKEE (reference sequence). This CDR3 contains 15 residues. The CDR3 sequence: CASSSSVTSTDTQYF. The DNA for the CDR3 is TGTGCCAGCAGCTCTAGCGTGACCAGCACAGATACGCAGTATTTT.